The sequence of this T cell receptor beta chain was determined in a study of blood T cell repertoires in COVID-19. About the research overall: Sources were T cells, B-cell-depleted T cells, or PBMCs; the material itself was cDNA or gDNA.

This CDR3 has 12 amino acids. Germline-derived CDR1 and CDR2 are MDHEN and SYDVKM. Unmatched junction bases numbered 5, after V lost 8 bases and J lost 6 bases. Assay used: immunoSEQ multiplex PCR; TCRdb lists only in-frame clones, some missing. The sample comprises around 230,000 clones, about 83% of which are singletons, and 7% to 10% rests with the top ten. Sample: peripheral blood. This clonotype originated in a woman between 50 and 59 years old with acute or convalescent COVID-19. This chain links TRBV28 with TRBJ1-2; 8 bases fit TRBD1. The CDR3 region has the DNA TGTGCCAGCGGACAGGGCGTCAATGGCTACACCTTC. Protein product: CASGQGVNGYTF.